This T cell receptor beta chain is drawn from a study of cytomegalovirus exposure and HLA in healthy donors listed by TCRdb under 2017. Broadly, across the study: According to a later analysis, the 120 or so validation repertoires were produced on the same platform as the 666 repertoires of the first cohort. The aim of the study was to test whether cataloging public T cell receptors could identify signatures of past pathogen exposure. Along with the approximately 650-subject first cohort, a separate validation cohort of more than 90 different subjects was used. High-throughput TCR immunosequencing, statistical association of individual TCRs with disease status, and machine learning were combined to predict cytomegalovirus infection status.

The full study reports these points: It was suggested by the authors that the approach could potentially be generalized to other disease states and immunological phenotypes. A total of 150 to 200 TCR beta chains were listed by the study as associated with cytomegalovirus. A later analysis found that TCRs clustered in the first cohort also tended to co-occur in the 120 validation repertoires, with more than 90% of cluster scores above 0. Across donors, most TCR sequences were observed very rarely, whereas some public TCRs were present in many individuals. Three of the identified cytomegalovirus-associated TCR beta chains were confirmed in vitro to be specific for cytomegalovirus antigens. A later analysis had no HLA typing for the validation cohort, so co-occurrence there was scored across all 130 or so repertoires. In both the original and validation cohorts, the classifier was reported to diagnose cytomegalovirus status with high specificity and sensitivity.

Library creation used the immunoSEQ multiplex PCR assay. Regarding the original processing steps: A statistical classification framework was built for diagnosing cytomegalovirus status from the catalog of TCR beta chain sequences. Held by TCRdb, this immuneACCESS table contains in-frame sequences only and omits some clones. Under half of the omission traces to an unresolved V gene where checked; the cause of the rest is unknown. That table gives V, J and clone size, and the DNA gave D and trimming. The sample includes roughly 52,000 clones, with about 88% observed a single time. The biggest ten clones account for under 7.5% of the sample. The donors were included in the validation cohort of over a hundred subjects, a group kept apart from the roughly 680-subject first cohort. The table lists this clone with a count of one. No cognate antigen has been identified for it. No quality values exist for individual bases; no much larger clone is one base distant.

The germline V gene gives CDR1 as SGDLS and CDR2 as YYNGEE. V lost 3 bases and J lost 0 bases, and the count of bases not matched to a germline gene is 13. Including the terminal cysteine and phenylalanine, the CDR3 comprises 18 residues. Kept here is only the CDR3 DNA, which spans 54 bases and is read in frame from base 1. Sequencing was carried out using PBMCs. The sequence derives from a woman aged 25 to 39 in good health and CMV-seronegative. Rearrangement joined TRBV9 to TRBJ2-7; 9 central nucleotides agree with TRBD2. In nucleotide form, the sequence is TGTGCCAGCAGCGCCGGGCCCACTAGCGGGCTTAGCTCCTACGAGCAGTACTTC. Its amino acids are CASSAGPTSGLSSYEQYF. Joined to the reference TRBV9 and TRBJ2-7 proteins, this CDR3 gives the full variable domain: DSGVTQTPKHLITATGQRVTLRCSPRSGDLSVYWYQQSLDQGLQFLIQYYNGEERAKGNILERFSAQQFPDLHSELNLSSLELGDSALYFCASSAGPTSGLSSYEQYFGPGTRLTVT.